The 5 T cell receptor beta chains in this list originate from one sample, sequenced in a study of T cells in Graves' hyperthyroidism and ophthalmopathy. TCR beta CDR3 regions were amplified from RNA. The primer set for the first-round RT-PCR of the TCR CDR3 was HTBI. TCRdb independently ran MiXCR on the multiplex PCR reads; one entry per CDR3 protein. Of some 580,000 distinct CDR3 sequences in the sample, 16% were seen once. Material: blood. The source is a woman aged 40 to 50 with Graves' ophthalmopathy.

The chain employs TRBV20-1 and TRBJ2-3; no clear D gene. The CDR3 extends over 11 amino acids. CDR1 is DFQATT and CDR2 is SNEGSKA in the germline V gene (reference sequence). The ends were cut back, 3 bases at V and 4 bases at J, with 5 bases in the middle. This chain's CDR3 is CSARFPDTQYF. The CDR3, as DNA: TGCAGTGCTAGGTTTCCAGATACGCAGTATTTT.

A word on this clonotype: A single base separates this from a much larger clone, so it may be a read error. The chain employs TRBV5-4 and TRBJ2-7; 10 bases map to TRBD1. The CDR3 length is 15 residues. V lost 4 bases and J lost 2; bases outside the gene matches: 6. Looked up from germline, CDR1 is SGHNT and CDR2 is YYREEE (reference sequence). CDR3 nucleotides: TGTGCCAGCAGCCCGTCGGGACAGGGGCCCTACGAGCAGTACTTC. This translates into CASSPSGQGPYEQYF.

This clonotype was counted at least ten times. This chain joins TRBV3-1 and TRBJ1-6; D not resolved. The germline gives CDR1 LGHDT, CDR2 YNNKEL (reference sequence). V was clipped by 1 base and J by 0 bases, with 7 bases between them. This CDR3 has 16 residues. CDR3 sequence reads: CASSQGMSSYNSPLHF. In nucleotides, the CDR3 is TGTGCCAGCAGCCAAGGGATGAGCTCCTATAATTCACCCCTCCACTTT.

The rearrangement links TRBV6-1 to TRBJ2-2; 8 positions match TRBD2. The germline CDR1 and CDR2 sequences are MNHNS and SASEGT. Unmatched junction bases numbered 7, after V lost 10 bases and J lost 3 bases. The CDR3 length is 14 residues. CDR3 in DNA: TGTGCCACCCAGAGGGGACTAGACACCGGGGAGCTGTTTTTT. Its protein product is CATQRGLDTGELFF.

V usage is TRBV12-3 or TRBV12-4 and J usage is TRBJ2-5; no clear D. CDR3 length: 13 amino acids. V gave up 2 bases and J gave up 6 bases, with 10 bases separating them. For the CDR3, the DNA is TGTGCCAGCAGTTTAAATGCTGGGCAGACCCAGTACTTC. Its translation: CASSLNAGQTQYF.